The 9 T cell receptor beta chains reported below all come from one sample, sequenced in a study of CD8+ T cells in alopecia areata. As to treatment: oral pan-JAK inhibitor, 5-10 mg twice daily. RNA was extracted and reverse transcribed into cDNA as the sequencing template. Measured with immunoSEQ multiplex PCR; TCRdb has only the in-frame clones, and not every one. The sample includes more than 90,000 clones, roughly three fifths seen only once; the top ten take over 9%. The starting material was CD8+ T cells sorted from blood, obtained at week 24, from a patient treated with tofacitinib. Every receptor here comes from a human donor with alopecia areata.

This rearrangement joins TRBV9 to TRBJ2-2; D call uncertain. V lost 2 bases to trimming and J lost 8 bases, with 7 bases between them. The CDR3 is 12 amino acids. CDR1 is SGDLS and CDR2 is YYNGEE in the germline V gene. Here the CDR3 DNA reads TGTGCCAGCAGCGTCCAAGGAGGGGAGCTGTTTTTT. This encodes CASSVQGGELFF.

The V call is TRBV7-8, the J call TRBJ2-2, with TRBD1 matching 9 bases. CDR1 is SGHVS and CDR2 is FQNEAQ in the germline V gene. The CDR3 runs 15 residues. V shed 7 bases, J shed 5 bases, and the junction held 8 bases outside the gene matches. The chain's CDR3 is CASTPNRGRTGELFF. CDR3 in DNA: TGTGCCAGCACCCCGAACAGGGGGCGGACCGGGGAGCTGTTTTTT.

Only a few counts were recorded for this clone. This rearrangement joins TRBV29-1 to TRBJ2-7; 8 positions match TRBD2. The V gene end was trimmed by 6 bases and the J gene end by 5 bases; junction bases not matched to a gene: 3. Germline V gene data show CDR1 as SQVTM and CDR2 as ANQGSEA. This CDR3 spans 11 amino acids. CDR3 coding DNA: TGCAGCGTCGGGGGGGGGAACGAGCAGTACTTC. Translation: CSVGGGNEQYF.

This clone was observed a few times. DNA for the CDR3: TGTGCCAGCAGCCAAGAAGGGGCAGGGGGCACCGGGGAGCTGTTTTTT. Protein product: CASSQEGAGGTGELFF. The chain recombines TRBV4-2 with TRBJ2-2, with TRBD1 matching 7 bases. V trimming: 0 bases; J trimming: 4 bases; junction bases outside the gene matches: 5. The CDR3 consists of 16 residues. Germline V gene lookup returns CDR1 LGHNA and CDR2 YNFKEQ.

This clone was seen just once. The rearrangement links TRBV27 to TRBJ1-1; TRBD1 matches at 8 bases. Germline V CDR1 and CDR2: MNHEY, SMNVEV (reference sequence). This CDR3 region has 13 residues. V was clipped by 5 bases and J by 7 bases; unmatched bases: 6. CDR3 region: CASSLLGTGEAFF. The CDR3 region has the DNA TGTGCCAGCAGTCTCCTGGGGACAGGTGAAGCTTTCTTT.

This clone turned up a few times. The V call is TRBV5-6, the J call TRBJ1-2, with 8 bases identical to TRBD1. The CDR3 totals 15 residues. V shed 4 bases, J shed 4 bases, and the junction held 9 bases outside the gene matches. From germline, CDR1 is SGHDT and CDR2 YYEEEE. Here the CDR3 reads CASSVDRDASYGYTF. DNA of the CDR3: TGTGCCAGCAGCGTGGACAGGGACGCATCCTATGGCTACACCTTC.

The chain joins TRBV7-9 to TRBJ1-2; D remains ambiguous. V lost 5 bases to trimming and J lost 2 bases, with 12 bases between them. CDR1 and CDR2 (germline): SEHNR, FQNEAQ (reference sequence). The CDR3 spans 14 residues. The CDR3 is CASSPVVANYGYTF. The CDR3 bases are TGTGCCAGCAGCCCTGTAGTTGCCAACTATGGCTACACCTTC.

Judged by abundance, this clone is medium-sized. The V and J genes are TRBV27 and TRBJ1-2; unclear D gene. CDR1 is MNHEY, CDR2 SMNVEV, per germline (reference sequence). The CDR3 has 14 amino acids. V gave up 7 bases and J gave up 4 bases, with 16 bases separating them. The CDR3 is CASTPQDGSYGYTF. The CDR3 bases are TGTGCCAGCACCCCCCAGGATGGGTCCTATGGCTACACCTTC.

This clone was detected only once. V usage is TRBV4-1 and J usage is TRBJ1-1; the D is unclear. The CDR3 has 14 amino acids. Between the trimmed V and J ends, which lost 3 bases and 3 bases, there was a span of 11 bases. Germline lookup yields CDR1 MGHRA and CDR2 YSYEKL. CDR3 sequence reads: CASSHARADTEAFF. Written as DNA, the CDR3 is TGCGCCAGCAGCCACGCTCGGGCCGACACTGAAGCTTTCTTT.